A selection of T cell receptor beta chains follows, all from one sample in a study of shared clonotypes between healthy human individuals. Data came from immunoSEQ multiplex PCR; TCRdb stores just in-frame clones and leaves some out. The sample lists around 79,000 clones, 62% occurring once. Sequencing input: memory CD8+ T cells sorted from blood. These receptors originate from a man aged 30 to 45 in good health. Each CDR3 is given with its conserved first and last residue. The order of the fields is clone size, D gene, J gene, V gene, CDR3 protein, CDR3 DNA. D genes are given only for firm matches. Size is omitted from some rows. Given values are once, few, many or a class for expanded clones.

. TRBD1 TRBJ2-2 TRBV25-1 CASSVTGVNTGELFF TGTGCCAGCAGTGTAACAGGGGTTAACACCGGGGAGCTGTTTTTT
. TRBD2 TRBJ2-1 TRBV18 CASSPRASGDTYNEQFF TGTGCCAGCTCACCACGTGCTAGCGGGGACACCTACAATGAGCAGTTCTTC
. . TRBJ2-3 TRBV9 CASSRGRSSTDTQYF TGTGCCAGCAGCCGCGGGCGATCTAGCACAGATACGCAGTATTTT
. . TRBJ2-3 TRBV7-2 CASSASTGPDTQYF TGTGCCAGCAGCGCCTCGACAGGTCCAGATACGCAGTATTTT
. . TRBJ2-6 TRBV2 CASSVLISIQSRANVLTF TGTGCCAGCAGTGTGTTGATTTCGATACAAAGTCGGGCCAACGTCCTGACTTTC
few TRBD2 TRBJ2-7 TRBV11-2 CASSFLAGGHDEQYF TGTGCCAGCAGCTTTTTGGCGGGAGGGCACGACGAGCAGTACTTC
. . TRBJ2-2 TRBV28 CASRPTGPSLTGELFF TGTGCCAGCAGACCAACGGGACCAAGCCTCACCGGGGAGCTGTTTTTT
. . TRBJ2-7 TRBV10-1 CASSEEGGNEQYF TGCGCCAGCAGTGAAGAGGGAGGCAACGAGCAGTACTTC
. TRBD1 TRBJ2-7 TRBV27 CASSQTGTGTLGEQYF TGTGCCAGCAGTCAGACCGGGACAGGGACCTTGGGGGAGCAGTACTTC
. TRBD1 TRBJ1-2 TRBV27 CASSHGQGAGGYTF TGTGCCAGCAGTCATGGACAGGGAGCTGGGGGCTACACCTTC
. TRBD2 TRBJ2-2 TRBV7-9 CACRKGLAGGTGELFF TGTGCCTGCCGAAAAGGACTAGCGGGAGGCACCGGGGAGCTGTTTTTT
. . TRBJ2-1 TRBV6-6 CASSLSSDLGNEQFF TGTGCCAGCAGTCTTTCAAGCGACCTAGGGAATGAGCAGTTCTTC
few . TRBJ2-7 TRBV11-3 CASSLGGGAAYEQYF TGTGCCAGCAGCTTAGGAGGGGGGGCCGCCTACGAGCAGTACTTC
many . TRBJ2-7 TRBV27 CASSLYRDYEQYF TGTGCCAGCAGTTTATACAGGGACTACGAGCAGTACTTC
. . TRBJ1-1 TRBV5-1 CASSLIRYEGLTEAFF TGCGCCAGCAGCTTGATAAGGTACGAGGGGTTGACTGAAGCTTTCTTT
. . TRBJ2-5 TRBV20-1 CSATRQETQYF TGCAGTGCTACGAGGCAAGAGACCCAGTACTTC
. . TRBJ1-2 TRBV19 CASSEVYGYTF TGTGCCAGTAGTGAAGTCTATGGCTACACCTTC
few TRBD2 TRBJ2-1 TRBV29-1 CSVGAGAGIYNEQFF TGCAGCGTTGGTGCGGGAGCGGGGATTTACAATGAGCAGTTCTTC
. . TRBJ2-4 TRBV10-2 CASMGRGNIQYF TGCGCCAGCATGGGCAGAGGGAACATTCAGTACTTC
. . TRBJ2-2 TRBV18 CASSLEPSPSNTGELFF TGTGCCAGCTCACTAGAGCCGTCCCCTTCGAACACCGGGGAGCTGTTTTTT
. . TRBJ2-1 TRBV25-1 CASSENPPGAVYNEQFF TGTGCCAGCAGTGAAAACCCCCCGGGGGCGGTATACAATGAGCAGTTCTTC
. . TRBJ1-1 TRBV5-8 CASSLGGVGTEAFF TGTGCCAGCAGCTTGGGCGGGGTAGGCACTGAAGCTTTCTTT
. . TRBJ1-2 TRBV10-1 CARSNLPIGYTF TGCGCCAGGTCGAACCTACCTATCGGCTACACCTTC
few . TRBJ2-7 TRBV6-1 CASRATNVGYEQYF TGTGCCAGCAGAGCGACTAACGTTGGGTACGAGCAGTACTTC
. . TRBJ1-1 TRBV5-1 CASSLALGGLTEAFF TGCGCCAGCAGCTTGGCCCTCGGGGGGCTCACTGAAGCTTTCTTT
few . TRBJ2-4 TRBV6-5 CASSYIQAGENIQYF TGTGCCAGCAGTTACATTCAGGCAGGGGAGAACATTCAGTACTTC
many . TRBJ2-7 TRBV28 CASGTLTYEQYF TGTGCCAGCGGGACACTAACCTACGAGCAGTACTTC
. TRBD1 TRBJ1-2 TRBV6-6 CASILTGGDYGYTF TGTGCCAGCATCCTGACAGGGGGTGACTATGGCTACACCTTC
. TRBD1 TRBJ1-1 TRBV18 CASSLPRTGVNTEAFF TGTGCCAGCTCACTCCCGAGGACAGGCGTGAACACTGAAGCTTTCTTT
. . TRBJ2-2 TRBV11-2 CASSSYSGTHLTGELFF TGTGCCAGCAGCTCATACTCCGGGACACATCTCACCGGGGAGCTGTTTTTT